The subject of this entry is one TCR beta chain. Trimming shortened V by 1 base and J by 7 bases, and 16 bases separated the two germline ends. The CDR3 has 16 residues. Per the germline V gene, CDR1 is SEHNR and CDR2 is FQNEAQ (reference sequence). The sample is drawn from a study of blood T cell repertoires in COVID-19. Study summary: Researchers got acute and convalescent COVID-19 samples from the United States, Italy and Spain. PBMCs, B-cell-depleted T cells, or T cells were the source of the cDNA or gDNA that made up the material.

Original methodology: Cell counts per sample came from amplifying reference gene primers. Repertoires were generated with immunoSEQ multiplex PCR, while TCRdb's copy carries only in-frame clones and drops some. The DNA was the basis for D and trimming; V, J and clone size are from that table. The table lists about 320,000 clones, around 86% of them singletons. The chain couples TRBV7-9 to TRBJ2-2; D might be TRBD2 (7 bases). The sequence came from a woman aged 18-29 years who had recovered from COVID-19. Input material: PBMCs or T cells enriched from blood (not recorded which). Here the CDR3 DNA reads TGTGCCAGCAGCTTAGTTTTGCGGGGGCGGAACGGGGAGCTGTTTTTT. Protein sequence: CASSLVLRGRNGELFF.